This record covers a single TCR beta chain. In the study's own analysis: The assay estimated nucleated cells by amplifying reference gene primers. Assay: immunoSEQ multiplex PCR; the TCRdb copy retains only in-frame clones and omits some. V and J calls and clone size follow that table, whereas D and trimming were derived from the DNA. The sample consists of approximately 170,000 clones, 82% of them appearing once. These data are taken from a study of blood T cell repertoires in COVID-19. Study context: Sites across the United States, Italy and Spain contributed samples from acute and convalescent COVID-19. T cells, B-cell-depleted T cells, or PBMCs supplied cDNA or gDNA.

The V segment lost 7 bases and the J segment 5 bases; nucleotides outside the gene matches: 9. Germline V gene sequence: CDR1 LNHNV, CDR2 YYDKDF (reference sequence). The CDR3 is 15 residues long. This TCR was sampled from a woman of 80 years or more with active or convalescent COVID-19. The chain has TRBV15 and TRBJ1-5; 9 nucleotides agree with TRBD1. The sequencing sample was made of peripheral blood. DNA of the CDR3: TGTGCCACCACCCCGACAGGGGGGGACCATCAGCCCCAGCATTTT. Its protein product is CATTPTGGDHQPQHF.